The 26 T cell receptor beta chains in this list originate from one sample, sequenced in a study of shared clonotypes between healthy human individuals. Data came from immunoSEQ multiplex PCR; TCRdb stores just in-frame clones and leaves some out. The sample shows roughly 1 million clones, about 80% of them seen only once. The sequenced sample consisted of memory CD4+ T cells from PBMCs. As for subset: CD45RA-negative fraction. These receptors all come from a man aged 18 to 30 in good health. Some clones in this sample may be carry-over from other donors' samples.

V usage is TRBV5-1 and J usage is TRBJ2-7; D could derive from TRBD1 or TRBD2 (5 bases each). V dropped 0 bases and J dropped 6 bases, with 16 bases sitting between them. From germline, CDR1 is SGHRS and CDR2 YFSETQ. CDR3 length: 15 residues. The CDR3 here is CASSLAGPEGTEQYF. Written as DNA, the CDR3 is TGCGCCAGCAGCTTGGCGGGTCCCGAGGGGACCGAGCAGTACTTC.

This clone was seen a single time. This chain joins TRBV18 and TRBJ1-3; D gene unclear. Germline V gene lookup returns CDR1 KGHSH and CDR2 LQKENI. CDR3 length equals 16 residues. Trimming stripped 0 bases from V and 4 bases from J, with 13 bases between. The CDR3 coding sequence is TGTGCCAGCTCACCACCGAATCGCATCTCCGGAAACACCATATATTTT. Protein: CASSPPNRISGNTIYF.

The chain employs TRBV2 and TRBJ1-1; 9 bases are shared with TRBD1. J gave up 3 bases and V 3 bases, and 5 bases lay outside the gene matches. The germline V gene has CDR1 SNHLY and CDR2 FYNNEI. CDR3 size: 15 residues. This CDR3 reads CASSEDRGWHTEAFF. CDR3 nucleotide sequence: TGTGCCAGCAGTGAGGACAGGGGCTGGCACACTGAAGCTTTCTTT. The full variable domain, with the rest looked up from reference TRBV2 and TRBJ1-1, is EPEVTQTPSHQVTQMGQEVILRCVPISNHLYFYWYRQILGQKVEFLVSFYNNEISEKSEIFDDQFSVERPDGSNFTLKIRSTKLEDSAMYFCASSEDRGWHTEAFFGQGTRLTVV.

This clone was found many times. The chain carries TRBV10-3 and TRBJ1-5; D perhaps matches TRBD1 (6 bases). V dropped 2 bases and J dropped 2 bases, with 10 bases sitting between them. In germline, CDR1 is ENHRY, CDR2 SYGVKD. The CDR3 runs to 15 residues. Here the CDR3 reads CAISEDRIGNQPQHF. The CDR3 nucleotides read TGTGCCATCAGTGAGGACAGGATCGGCAATCAGCCCCAGCATTTT.

The chain links TRBV5-6 to TRBJ2-3, with 7 bases identical to TRBD2. Germline trimming cut 1 base from V and 4 bases from J; bases unmatched to any gene: 0. CDR1 and CDR2 (germline): SGHDT, YYEEEE. The CDR3 contains 13 residues. The CDR3 reads CASSLSGADTQYF. The DNA for the CDR3 is TGTGCCAGCAGCTTGAGCGGGGCAGATACGCAGTATTTT.

V usage is TRBV6-5 and J usage is TRBJ2-1, with D possibly being TRBD2 (6 bases). The CDR3 spans 15 residues. Per the germline V gene, CDR1 is MNHEY and CDR2 is SVGAGI. The V gene lost 4 bases and the J gene lost 0 bases, with 10 bases spanning the gap. The CDR3 sequence: CASSSQRASYNEQFF. DNA of the CDR3: TGTGCCAGCAGTTCCCAGCGGGCCTCCTACAATGAGCAGTTCTTC.

V is TRBV9 and J is TRBJ2-5, with 8 bases fitting TRBD1. From germline, CDR1 is SGDLS and CDR2 YYNGEE. V lost 0 bases, J lost 1 base, and 8 bases stayed unmatched. The length of the CDR3 is 17 residues. CDR3 bases: TGTGCCAGCAGCGTAGCTGGGCAGGGGGCGTCCCAAGAGACCCAGTACTTC. Translating it yields CASSVAGQGASQETQYF.

This clone has ten or more counts. One junction end does not reproduce the germline sequence, and a read error may be involved. Within the sample, other DNA sequences also encode this same CDR3. V usage is TRBV4-1 and J usage is TRBJ1-1, with D possibly TRBD1 on 6 matching bases. The CDR3 loop spans 15 amino acids. The germline V gene has CDR1 MGHRA and CDR2 YSYEKL. Here the CDR3 reads CASSQEGVRGAEAFF. For the CDR3, the DNA is TGCGCCAGCAGCCAAGAAGGAGTTCGGGGGGCTGAGGCTTTCTTT.

This rearrangement joins TRBV7-9 to TRBJ2-1; TRBD1 aligns across 7 bases. Trimming removed 5 bases from V and 6 bases from J; junction bases left unmatched: 10. Looked up from germline, CDR1 is SEHNR and CDR2 is FQNEAQ (reference sequence). The CDR3 totals 15 residues. The CDR3 protein is CASSPRGFEGNEQFF. CDR3 nucleotides: TGTGCCAGCAGCCCCAGGGGGTTTGAGGGCAATGAGCAGTTCTTC.

This rearrangement joins TRBV6-5 to TRBJ2-7; perhaps TRBD2 as D (5 bases). Trimming removed 6 bases at V and 1 base at J, with 10 bases between. Germline V lookup: CDR1 MNHEY, CDR2 SVGAGI. The CDR3 covers 13 residues. CDR3 region: CASSVPGSYEQYF. The CDR3 coding sequence is TGTGCCAGCAGCGTGCCGGGGTCCTACGAGCAGTACTTC.

This rearrangement joins TRBV10-3 to TRBJ2-1; D tentatively reads TRBD1 or TRBD2 (5 bases each). The V gene's germline CDR1 is ENHRY and CDR2 SYGVKD. This CDR3 has 14 residues. Trimming pared 10 bases from V and 4 bases from J, leaving 17 bases between. CDR3 DNA sequence: TGTGCCACCCTAAACGGGGCGAAGTACAATGAGCAGTTCTTC. Encoded protein: CATLNGAKYNEQFF.

This chain connects TRBV4-2 to TRBJ1-1; 9 bases map to TRBD1. The V gene end was trimmed by 0 bases and the J gene end by 8 bases; junction bases not matched to a gene: 4. Per germline, CDR1 LGHNA and CDR2 YNFKEQ. The length of the CDR3 is 14 residues. In nucleotides, the CDR3 is TGTGCCAGCAGCCAAGAGGTGACAGGGGGAGAAGCTTTCTTT. Translated: CASSQEVTGGEAFF.

This chain connects TRBV28 to TRBJ1-1; D perhaps matches TRBD1 (5 bases). CDR1 is MDHEN and CDR2 is SYDVKM in the germline V gene. The CDR3 contains 12 residues. V shed 2 bases and J shed 10 bases, with 11 bases lying between them. This chain's CDR3 is CASSLRGVGAFF. CDR3 in DNA: TGTGCCAGCAGTTTAAGAGGGGTTGGAGCTTTCTTT.

This sequence joins TRBV12-2 and TRBJ1-5. TRBV12-2 is a known pseudogene. CDR3 length equals 14 residues. DNA for the CDR3: TGTGCAAGTCGCTTAGTTAGTGGCAATCAGCCCCAGCATTTT. Its protein product is CASRLVSGNQPQHF.

The V call is TRBV7-2, the J call TRBJ2-1, with a weak D call TRBD1 (5 bases). CDR1 and CDR2 (germline): SGHTA, FQGNSA. The V end was cut by 2 bases, the J end by 3 bases, with 11 bases between. The CDR3 length is 15 residues. DNA of the CDR3: TGTGCCAGCAGCTTATTTAAGGGGTACTACAATGAGCAGTTCTTC. Its translation: CASSLFKGYYNEQFF.

The chain carries TRBV11-3 and TRBJ2-1, with a weak D call TRBD1 (6 bases). V lost 1 base to trimming and J lost 10 bases, with 8 bases between them. Germline V gives CDR1 SGHNT, CDR2 YENEEA. CDR3 length equals 12 residues. This CDR3 is CASSLGDREQFF. The CDR3 coding sequence is TGTGCCAGCAGCTTAGGTGACAGGGAGCAGTTCTTC.

This clone appeared a single time. The rearrangement links TRBV5-1 to TRBJ2-5; D is perhaps TRBD2 (6 bases). The CDR3 sequence is 15 residues long. In germline, CDR1 is SGHRS, CDR2 YFSETQ. V lost 6 bases, J lost 3 bases, and 18 bases lay in between. The CDR3 nucleotides read TGCGCCAGCAAGACCTCCGGGACTCCCGAAGAGACCCAGTACTTC. It encodes CASKTSGTPEETQYF.

This clone was seen only once. The chain joins TRBV6-1 to TRBJ2-7; D remains unclear. From germline, CDR1 is MNHNS and CDR2 SASEGT. The CDR3 contains 11 residues. Trimming took 4 bases from V and 3 from J, leaving 4 bases between them. The CDR3: CASSGYYEQYF. DNA for the CDR3: TGTGCCAGCAGTGGATACTACGAGCAGTACTTC.

V and J are TRBV6-1 and TRBJ2-4, with D tentatively TRBD1 or TRBD2 (6 bases each). The CDR3 consists of 15 residues. Trimming cost V 7 bases and J 0 bases, with 13 bases left between them. CDR1 and CDR2 (germline): MNHNS, SASEGT. The CDR3 region has the DNA TGTGCCAGCATGGCAGGGGAGGTAGCCAAAAACATTCAGTACTTC. It specifies CASMAGEVAKNIQYF.

V is TRBV25-1 and J is TRBJ1-4, with 7 bases fitting TRBD1. CDR1 is MGHDK and CDR2 is SYGVNS in the germline V gene. V shed 3 bases and J 7 bases; nucleotides not matched to a gene: 8. The CDR3 totals 15 residues. This chain's CDR3 is CASSEPRGPGEKLFF. In nucleotides, the CDR3 is TGTGCCAGCAGTGAGCCTAGGGGGCCGGGTGAAAAACTGTTTTTT.

Here the CDR3 DNA reads TGCGCCAGCAGCTTAAACACAGGGGCCCCTGAAGCTTTCTTT. Encoded protein: CASSLNTGAPEAFF. The gene calls are TRBV5-1 and TRBJ1-1; TRBD1 aligns across 7 bases. V shed 2 bases and J 6 bases; nucleotides not matched to a gene: 7. The CDR3 has 14 residues. Germline CDR1 is SGHRS and CDR2 is YFSETQ. Full variable domain (rest looked up from reference TRBV5-1 and TRBJ1-1): KAGVTQTPRYLIKTRGQQVTLSCSPISGHRSVSWYQQTPGQGLQFLFEYFSETQRNKGNFPGRFSGRQFSNSRSEMNVSTLELGDSALYLCASSLNTGAPEAFFGQGTRLTVV.

The rearrangement links TRBV30 to TRBJ1-5; D gene unclear. The CDR3 is 14 amino acids. Trimming took 4 bases from V and 1 from J, leaving 11 bases between them. The V gene's germline CDR1 is GTSNPN and CDR2 SVGIG (reference sequence). The CDR3 here is CAWTSFGSNQPQHF. DNA for the CDR3: TGTGCCTGGACAAGTTTCGGGAGCAATCAGCCCCAGCATTTT. Complete variable domain (other parts from reference TRBV30 and TRBJ1-5): SQTIHQWPATLVQPVGSPLSLECTVEGTSNPNLYWYRQAAGRGLQLLFYSVGIGQISSEVPQNLSASRPQDRQFILSSKKLLLSDSGFYLCAWTSFGSNQPQHFGDGTRLSIL.

In the case of this clone: This clone may be a read error of a much larger clone one base away. The same CDR3 also results from other DNA sequences found in this sample. This sequence joins TRBV7-9 and TRBJ1-4; D is unresolved. CDR1 and CDR2 (germline): SEHNR, FQNEAQ (reference sequence). The CDR3 covers 11 residues. The V gene lost 2 bases and the J gene lost 7 bases, with 2 bases spanning the gap. The CDR3 reads CASSLREKLFF. The CDR3 nucleotides are TGTGCCAGCAGCTTACGTGAAAAACTGTTTTTT.

Ten or more counts support this clone. This chain joins TRBV13 and TRBJ2-5; D not resolved. CDR1 PRHDT and CDR2 FYEKMQ come from the germline V gene (reference sequence). The CDR3 is 12 residues long. V dropped 3 bases and J dropped 1 base, with 3 bases sitting between them. The CDR3 reads CASSFLQETQYF. As DNA, the CDR3 is TGTGCCAGCAGCTTTCTCCAAGAGACCCAGTACTTC. Together with reference TRBV13 and TRBJ2-5, the CDR3 gives the full variable domain: AAGVIQSPRHLIKEKRETATLKCYPIPRHDTVYWYQQGPGQDPQFLISFYEKMQSDKGSIPDRFSAQQFSDYHSELNMSSLELGDSALYFCASSFLQETQYFGPGTRLLVL.

This clone was recorded a few times. The chain joins TRBV4-2 to TRBJ2-1, with TRBD2 identical over 8 bases. Germline CDR1 is LGHNA and CDR2 is YNFKEQ. Trimming cost V 6 bases and J 0 bases; bases outside gene matches: 10. CDR3 length equals 17 residues. CDR3 sequence: CASRPAERGSSYNEQFF. In nucleotides, the CDR3 is TGTGCCAGCAGACCCGCGGAGCGGGGGAGCTCCTACAATGAGCAGTTCTTC.

V gene TRBV5-8 combines with J gene TRBJ2-7, with 10 bases identical to TRBD2. The trim removed 4 bases at V and 1 base at J, leaving 8 bases unmatched. CDR1 and CDR2 from the germline V gene are SGHTS and YDEGEE. The CDR3 consists of 16 residues. The CDR3 protein is CASSLLSGRASYEQYF. CDR3 in DNA: TGTGCCAGCAGCCTGTTAAGCGGGAGGGCTTCCTACGAGCAGTACTTC.